Below are 17 T cell receptor beta chains sequenced from a single sample in a study of spatial heterogeneity in lung cancer. One entry per CDR3 protein results from TCRdb running MiXCR on the 5' RACE reads. The sample consists of 25,000 or so distinct CDR3 sequences, around 8.4% of them appearing once. Time point indicated: sample taken at primary tumor resection. No cell sorting; template was whole RNA from tumor, lung tissue or PBMC. The source was PBMCs, collected at surgery. The origin of the receptors is a female donor with early-stage non-small cell lung cancer.

A few counts support this clonotype. This rearrangement joins TRBV9 to TRBJ1-1; no definite D call. V was pared by 2 bases and J by 1 base, with 12 bases between. Germline loops: CDR1 SGDLS, CDR2 YYNGEE. The CDR3 covers 15 residues. CDR3 sequence (DNA): TGTGCCAGCAGCGTCGGCGGCAGATCGAACACTGAAGCTTTCTTT. As protein: CASSVGGRSNTEAFF.

This clonotype was counted ten times or more. The chain links TRBV21-1 to TRBJ2-7; TRBD2 was called by the table and not checked on the DNA. TRBV21-1 is termed a pseudogene. The CDR3 extends over 15 amino acids. The CDR3 region has the DNA TGTGCCAGCAGCCGTAGCGGGAGGGCCCTTAACGAGCAGTACGTC. Translated, it gives CASSRSGRALNEQYV.

The table lists this clonotype with many counts. The rearrangement links TRBV20-1 to TRBJ2-3, with a tentative D call TRBD2 (6 bases). The germline V gene encodes CDR1 DFQATT and CDR2 SNEGSKA (reference sequence). The CDR3 contains 14 residues. V lost 6 bases and J lost 1, with 14 bases in between. CDR3 residues: CSALEGGGTDTQYF. The CDR3 region has the DNA TGCAGTGCCCTCGAGGGCGGGGGCACAGATACGCAGTATTTT.

This clonotype was recorded many times. The genes are TRBV18 and TRBJ1-4; D is ambiguous. Trimming shortened V by 3 bases and J by 1 base, and 18 bases separated the two germline ends. CDR1 and CDR2 (germline): KGHSH, LQKENI. This CDR3 is 18 amino acids long. CDR3 in amino acids: CASSPQPKVVGTNEKLFF. CDR3 nucleotide sequence: TGTGCCAGCTCACCCCAGCCGAAGGTGGTGGGAACTAATGAAAAACTGTTTTTT. Full variable domain (missing parts from reference TRBV18 and TRBJ1-4): NAGVMQNPRHLVRRRGQEARLRCSPMKGHSHVYWYRQLPEEGLKFMVYLQKENIIDESGMPKERFSAEFPKEGPSILRIQQVVRGDSAAYFCASSPQPKVVGTNEKLFFGSGTQLSVL.

This clonotype was recorded at least ten times. This sequence joins TRBV28 and TRBJ2-4, with D perhaps TRBD1 or TRBD2 (5 bases each). The CDR3 extends over 17 amino acids. Looked up from germline, CDR1 is MDHEN and CDR2 is SYDVKM. V was cut by 4 bases and J by 3 bases, with 19 bases left in between. The CDR3 sequence: CASSSRDLLRGKNIQYF. CDR3 bases: TGTGCCAGCAGTTCCCGGGACCTCCTAAGGGGCAAAAACATTCAGTACTTC.

This clonotype came up many times. This chain uses TRBV5-4 with TRBJ2-1; TRBD2 agrees at 9 bases. Losses at the gene ends were 2 bases for V and 4 bases for J; bases not matched to a gene: 4. From germline, CDR1 is SGHNT and CDR2 YYREEE (reference sequence). The CDR3 has 15 residues. CDR3 nucleotide sequence: TGTGCCAGCAGCTTTGGGCGGGAGGGTTACAATGAGCAGTTCTTC. This gives the protein CASSFGREGYNEQFF.

This clonotype was picked up a small number of times. The chain uses TRBV5-1 and TRBJ2-7, with D possibly matching TRBD1 (7 bases). The CDR3 contains 14 residues. Trimming took off 3 bases at V and 5 bases at J, with 15 bases between the two ends. The germline CDR1 and CDR2 sequences are SGHRS and YFSETQ. This CDR3 is CASSYGTAGNEQYF. The CDR3 nucleotides are TGCGCCAGCAGCTATGGGACAGCGGGTAACGAGCAGTACTTC.

This clonotype counts as large. The chain joins TRBV9 to TRBJ2-1; D gene uncertain. V lost 2 bases to trimming and J lost 5 bases, with 8 bases between them. Looked up from germline, CDR1 is SGDLS and CDR2 is YYNGEE. The CDR3 runs to 13 residues. The CDR3 protein is CASSVGANNEQFF. The CDR3 bases are TGTGCCAGCAGCGTCGGAGCTAACAATGAGCAGTTCTTC.

This clonotype appeared a few times. The chain joins TRBV18 to TRBJ2-1, with 7 bases matching TRBD2. This CDR3 has 13 residues. From germline, CDR1 is KGHSH and CDR2 LQKENI. Trimming took 4 bases from V and 8 from J; bases not matched to a gene: 5. This chain's CDR3 is CASSLGRGDEQFF. CDR3 DNA sequence: TGTGCCAGCTCACTTGGACGGGGGGATGAGCAGTTCTTC.

This clonotype occurred many times. The chain uses TRBV19 and TRBJ1-5; TRBD1 matches 8 bases. The germline CDR1 and CDR2 sequences are LNHDA and SQIVND (reference sequence). The junction had 12 bases not matched to a gene; V was cut back by 5 bases and J by 6 bases. The CDR3 totals 16 residues. CDR3 in DNA: TGTGCCAGTAGTTCAGTAAACCAGGGGGCAGGTCAGCCCCAGCATTTT. It codes for CASSSVNQGAGQPQHF.

V is TRBV5-1 and J is TRBJ1-4, with TRBD1 matching 7 bases. The CDR3 is 15 residues long. Looked up from germline, CDR1 is SGHRS and CDR2 is YFSETQ. The junction had 11 bases not matched to a gene; V was cut back by 4 bases and J by 8 bases. Here the CDR3 DNA reads TGCGCCAGCAGCCCCCTAGCAGGGGGGGTCGAAAAACTGTTTTTT. Protein product: CASSPLAGGVEKLFF.

This clonotype counts as medium-sized (0.01 to 0.1%). V usage is TRBV6-2 or TRBV6-3 and J usage is TRBJ2-1; TRBD2 agrees at 9 bases. The CDR3 sequence is 13 residues long. V trimming: 2 bases; J trimming: 15 bases; junction bases outside the gene matches: 8. Looked up from germline, CDR1 is MNHEY and CDR2 is SVGEGT. CDR3 sequence (DNA): TGTGCCAGCAGTTACGTTTTGCGGGAGGGCACGTTCTTC. Translation gives CASSYVLREGTFF.

The V call is TRBV12-3 or TRBV12-4, the J call TRBJ1-1; D unclear. V was cut by 6 bases and J by 0 bases, with 5 bases left in between. The CDR3 totals 12 residues. CDR3 region: CASRRLNTEAFF. The CDR3 nucleotides are TGTGCCAGCAGAAGACTGAACACTGAAGCTTTCTTT.

This clonotype has more than one count but fewer than ten. This chain connects TRBV4-2 to TRBJ2-5, with 9 bases matching TRBD2. This CDR3 is built from 16 residues. With 6 bases clipped from V and 2 bases from J, the junction kept 10 bases outside the gene matches. Germline V gene lookup returns CDR1 LGHNA and CDR2 YNFKEQ. CDR3 sequence: CASRSLTSGLQETQYF. The DNA for the CDR3 is TGTGCCAGCAGGTCACTGACTAGCGGACTACAAGAGACCCAGTACTTC.

At least ten counts were recorded for this clonotype. This chain joins TRBV18 and TRBJ2-1; D is perhaps TRBD1 (6 bases). The germline V gene encodes CDR1 KGHSH and CDR2 LQKENI. This CDR3 region has 11 residues. The V end was cut by 8 bases, the J end by 15 bases, with 17 bases between. CDR3 sequence (DNA): TGTGCCAGCACACAGAGGCAGGGGCCGTTCTTC. Translated, it gives CASTQRQGPFF.

This clonotype was counted ten times or more. V and J are TRBV4-1 and TRBJ2-4; D perhaps matches TRBD1 (6 bases). The ends were cut back, 1 base at V and 7 bases at J, with 11 bases in the middle. The germline CDR1 and CDR2 sequences are MGHRA and YSYEKL. This CDR3 has 14 residues. CDR3 in DNA: TGCGCCAGCAGCCAAGCCCTGCAGGGGAACATTCAGTACTTC. Protein product: CASSQALQGNIQYF.

This chain uses TRBV7-3 with TRBJ2-7; either TRBD1 or TRBD2 may fit D (5 bases each). CDR3 length equals 16 residues. Per the germline V gene, CDR1 is SGHTA and CDR2 is FQGTGA. Trimming took 5 bases from V and 3 from J, leaving 20 bases between them. CDR3 in amino acids: CASSHTYTGQLYEQYF. The CDR3 region has the DNA TGTGCCAGCAGCCACACATATACGGGGCAACTCTACGAGCAGTACTTC.